This T cell receptor beta chain was sequenced in a study of CXCR3-negative and CXCR3-positive naive CD8 T cells. Remarks on this clonotype: The antigen remains unidentified.

Whole-study findings and limits: CXCR3-negative naive cells had less hydrophobic TRB CDR3s than did CXCR3-positive naive cells.

CDR1 is MNHEY, CDR2 SVGAGI, per germline. The CDR3 covers 14 residues. Preparation of TRB cDNA libraries relied on 5' RACE carrying UMI labels. One entry per CDR3 protein, without DNA, is what TCRdb gives after re-calling the 5' RACE reads. The record lists some 150,000 distinct CDR3 sequences, of which the ten most abundant hold around 0.3%. This sequence joins TRBV6-5 and TRBJ1-2; TCRdb outputs TRBD1, but without DNA this stays unchecked. Sample: naive CXCR3+ CD8+ T cells from blood. Specified subset: CD45RO-CCR7+CD27+CD95- naive CD8+ T cells expressing CXCR3 (TNR3+). This TCR was sampled from a human donor in good health. Some clones in this sample may be carry-over from other donors' samples. The CDR3 loop is CASSYSRARDGYTF.